The rows below give T cell receptor beta chains drawn from one sample of a study of human T cells and chemical hapten exposure. MiXCR, applied by TCRdb to the RACE reads, yields one record per CDR3 protein. The data show 65,000 to 90,000 distinct CDR3 sequences, 6.5% to 8% seen once. The sequencing here drew on whole blood, taken in connection with sensitization to the hapten diphenylcyclopropenone (DPC). The receptors stem from a woman in her twenties or thirties with alopecia areata. Some clones in this sample may be carry-over from other donors' samples. The CDR3 runs from the conserved cysteine through the conserved F or W. Fields, in order: clone size, J gene, V gene, D gene, CDR3 protein, CDR3 DNA. A D gene is named only where the DNA matches it firmly. Clone size is given for some rows only: seen once, a few or many times, or a class if the clone is expanded.

many TRBJ1-2 TRBV12-3/TRBV12-4 . CASSLDDDYGYTF TGTGCCAGCAGTTTAGACGACGACTATGGCTACACCTTC
. TRBJ1-6 TRBV18 TRBD1 CASSPPGTGARIVYF TGTGCCAGCTCACCACCCGGGACAGGGGCGCGCATCGTCTACTTT
few TRBJ1-1 TRBV12-3/TRBV12-4 . CASNLRLNTEAFF TGTGCCAGCAACCTTCGACTCAACACTGAAGCTTTCTTT
few TRBJ1-2 TRBV20-1 TRBD1 CSARDQGRGHSYTF TGCAGTGCTAGAGATCAGGGCAGGGGGCATAGCTACACCTTC
. TRBJ2-1 TRBV5-1 . CASSSSGAPPNEQFF TGCGCCAGCAGCTCCTCAGGGGCGCCCCCCAATGAGCAGTTCTTC
many TRBJ2-7 TRBV2 . CASSEDRTYEQYF TGTGCCAGCAGTGAGGACAGAACCTACGAGCAGTACTTC
. TRBJ1-1 TRBV18 . CASSPQGRSEAFF TGTGCCAGCTCACCTCAGGGACGTTCTGAAGCTTTCTTT
many TRBJ1-2 TRBV6-2/TRBV6-3 TRBD1 CASSYEEARGLSNYGYTF TGTGCCAGCAGTTACGAGGAGGCCAGGGGGCTTAGTAACTATGGCTACACCTTC
many TRBJ1-4 TRBV19 TRBD1 CASSIRGTVERKLFF TGTGCCAGTAGTATTAGAGGGACAGTGGAACGCAAACTGTTTTTT
many TRBJ1-6 TRBV12-3/TRBV12-4 . CASSLMGAYNSPLHF TGTGCCAGCAGTTTGATGGGGGCGTATAATTCACCCCTCCACTTT
. TRBJ1-4 TRBV30 . CAWRGRWGNEKLFF TGTGCCTGGAGAGGGCGGTGGGGGAATGAAAAACTGTTTTTT
many TRBJ1-2 TRBV12-3/TRBV12-4 . CASSLDGAGYGYTF TGTGCCAGCAGTTTGGATGGTGCTGGCTATGGCTACACCTTC
many TRBJ2-3 TRBV20-1 . CSAPRGTDTQYF TGCAGTGCCCCTCGAGGGACAGATACGCAGTATTTT
many TRBJ1-3 TRBV5-1 . CASREGLHEGTIYF TGCGCCAGCAGGGAGGGCCTCCATGAAGGAACCATATATTTT
many TRBJ2-3 TRBV29-1 . CSVSGSAGASTDTQYF TGCAGCGTCAGTGGGTCGGCGGGGGCTAGCACAGATACGCAGTATTTT
many TRBJ1-1 TRBV7-3 . CASSYDRNTEAFF TGTGCCAGCAGCTACGACAGGAACACTGAAGCTTTCTTT
few TRBJ2-1 TRBV6-5 TRBD2 CASSPSGGVGNEQFF TGTGCCAGCAGCCCTAGCGGGGGGGTGGGCAATGAGCAGTTCTTC
few TRBJ1-6 TRBV5-1 . CASRSVGTGATSPLHF TGCGCCAGCAGGTCTGTCGGGACCGGGGCCACTTCACCCCTCCACTTT
many TRBJ1-6 TRBV7-3 TRBD1 CASSLKGQGSGSPLHF TGTGCCAGCAGCTTAAAGGGACAGGGGTCAGGGTCACCCCTCCACTTT
many TRBJ1-5 TRBV20-1 . CSAGPGSPQHF TGCAGTGCAGGCCCCGGATCGCCCCAGCATTTT
few TRBJ1-5 TRBV3-1 . CASSQGGALSNQPQHF TGTGCCAGCAGCCAAGGAGGGGCCCTTAGCAATCAGCCCCAGCATTTT
many TRBJ2-1 TRBV10-3 TRBD1 CAARTGQYNEQFF TGTGCCGCGCGGACAGGGCAGTACAATGAGCAGTTCTTC
few TRBJ1-1 TRBV12-3/TRBV12-4 . CASSFQGMTEAFF TGTGCCAGCAGTTTCCAGGGTATGACTGAAGCTTTCTTT
many TRBJ2-1 TRBV20-1 TRBD2 CSARVIAGLAGANEQFF TGCAGTGCTAGAGTAATCGCGGGACTAGCGGGGGCCAATGAGCAGTTCTTC
few TRBJ2-2 TRBV29-1 . CSVVNTGELFF TGCAGCGTCGTGAACACCGGGGAGCTGTTTTTT
. TRBJ2-2 TRBV6-1 . CASSDLPSDSTGELFF TGTGCCAGCAGTGATCTTCCCTCCGATTCCACCGGGGAGCTGTTTTTT
many TRBJ2-7 TRBV20-1 . CSARDLIEQYF TGCAGTGCTAGAGATTTGATAGAGCAGTACTTC
. TRBJ2-5 TRBV24-1 . CATSGKGDETQYF TGTGCCACCAGTGGTAAGGGGGATGAGACCCAGTACTTC